This T cell receptor beta chain stems from a study of monozygotic twins with inflammatory bowel disease. About this clonotype itself: Its specificity is unknown.

Study-level points and caveats: A distinction between different T cell subtypes was not possible.

Germline-derived CDR1 and CDR2 are SGHRS and YFSETQ. The CDR3 runs to 13 residues. With the 5' RACE reads reprocessed, TCRdb shows one record per CDR3 protein and no DNA. Its table lists some 130,000 distinct CDR3 sequences. The sequenced material came from blood. The V and J genes are TRBV5-1 and TRBJ2-1; TCRdb outputs TRBD1, but without DNA this stays unchecked. The source of this sequence is a human donor with ulcerative colitis or Crohn's disease, or a healthy co-twin of an affected twin (not recorded which). Here the CDR3 reads CASRWTATDEQFF.